These 18 T cell receptor beta chains were sequenced from one sample in a study of shared clonotypes between healthy human individuals. The method was immunoSEQ multiplex PCR; TCRdb's version includes in-frame clones alone and lacks a portion of them. The repertoire holds some 2,500,000 clones, with 80% to 95% as singletons. Sequencing was performed on naive CD4+ T cells from PBMCs. Indicated subset: CD45RA+ positively selected. These receptors were collected from a man between 18 and 29 years old in good health. Some clones in this sample may be carry-over from other donors' samples.

The gene calls are TRBV2 and TRBJ2-1; tentative D call: TRBD2 (6 bases). The V end was cut by 2 bases, the J end by 0 bases, with 14 bases between. CDR3 length equals 17 residues. Looked up from germline, CDR1 is SNHLY and CDR2 is FYNNEI. CDR3 sequence reads: CASSEWGESSSYNEQFF. The DNA of the CDR3 is TGTGCCAGCAGTGAATGGGGGGAAAGCAGCTCCTACAATGAGCAGTTCTTC. Drawing the rest from reference TRBV2 and TRBJ2-1, the complete variable domain is EPEVTQTPSHQVTQMGQEVILRCVPISNHLYFYWYRQILGQKVEFLVSFYNNEISEKSEIFDDQFSVERPDGSNFTLKIRSTKLEDSAMYFCASSEWGESSSYNEQFFGPGTRLTVL.

The chain links TRBV4-2 to TRBJ2-7; unclear D gene. The CDR3 is made up of 15 amino acids. Germline CDR1 and CDR2: LGHNA and YNFKEQ. V was shortened by 4 bases and J by 5 bases, with 18 bases between the two germline ends. The CDR3 spells CASSPPGPRSHEQYF. For the CDR3, the DNA is TGTGCCAGCAGCCCGCCGGGCCCAAGATCCCACGAGCAGTACTTC.

The rearrangement links TRBV21-1 to TRBJ2-5; the table's D gene call, TRBD1, was not cross checked with the DNA. TRBV21-1 is an annotated pseudogene. The CDR3 is made up of 17 amino acids. As DNA, the CDR3 is TGTGCCAGCAGCTTGATACCGGACAGTCCCACTTCAGAGACCCAGTACTTC. It specifies CASSLIPDSPTSETQYF.

The chain joins TRBV28 to TRBJ2-3; 11 nucleotides match TRBD2. CDR3 length: 15 residues. Germline V gene sequence: CDR1 MDHEN, CDR2 SYDVKM. J was trimmed by 3 bases and V by 5 bases; bases with no gene match: 4. The DNA of the CDR3 is TGTGCCAGCAGTCGGACTAGCGGGTTAACAGATACGCAGTATTTT. It yields the protein CASSRTSGLTDTQYF. The complete variable domain, with remaining parts taken from reference TRBV28 and TRBJ2-3, reads DVKVTQSSRYLVKRTGEKVFLECVQDMDHENMFWYRQDPGLGLRLIYFSYDVKMKEKGDIPEGYSVSREKKERFSLILESASTNQTSMYLCASSRTSGLTDTQYFGPGTRLTVL.

The chain carries TRBV2 and TRBJ1-2; D uncertain. CDR3 size: 12 residues. Trimming left V 10 bases short and J 4 bases short, with 13 bases between. Germline values: CDR1 SNHLY, CDR2 FYNNEI. The CDR3 nucleotides read TGTGCCATTTCAACGACTGGCTATGGCTACACCTTC. It is translated as CAISTTGYGYTF.

CDR3 region: CASSEAGTGGNTIYF. Written as DNA, the CDR3 is TGTGCCAGCAGTGAAGCCGGGACAGGGGGAAACACCATATATTTT. The rearrangement uses TRBV6-1 and TRBJ1-3; the match to TRBD1 covers 9 bases. The CDR3 runs 15 residues. Germline CDR1 MNHNS, CDR2 SASEGT. Germline trimming cut 0 bases from V and 4 bases from J; bases unmatched to any gene: 1.

The chain links TRBV19 to TRBJ2-2, with 10 bases lining up with TRBD2. The J segment lost 4 bases and the V segment lost 6 bases, leaving 8 bases of the junction unmatched. The CDR3 is 16 residues long. The germline V gene has CDR1 LNHDA and CDR2 SQIVND (reference sequence). In nucleotides, the CDR3 is TGTGCCAGTAGGCGAGCGGGAGGGCTCTCCACCGGGGAGCTGTTTTTT. Translated, it gives CASRRAGGLSTGELFF.

The rearrangement uses TRBV6-1 and TRBJ2-5; no clear D. Trimming took 6 bases from V and 4 from J, leaving 12 bases between them. Per germline, CDR1 MNHNS and CDR2 SASEGT. The CDR3 runs 13 residues. Here the CDR3 DNA reads TGTGCCAGCAGGGTGTTGGCTCCAGAGACCCAGTACTTC. This encodes CASRVLAPETQYF.

The rearrangement joins TRBV28 to TRBJ2-7; 10 positions agree with TRBD2. Germline CDR1 and CDR2: MDHEN and SYDVKM. V lost 6 bases, J lost 2 bases, and 10 bases stayed unmatched. CDR3 length equals 16 residues. The CDR3 DNA is TGTGCCAGCAGAAACCGGACTAGCGGTCAGACCTACGAGCAGTACTTC. This encodes CASRNRTSGQTYEQYF.

This clone was counted once. The gene calls are TRBV21-1 and TRBJ1-2. TRBV21-1 is flagged as a pseudogene. The CDR3 has 14 amino acids. The CDR3 coding sequence is TGTGCCAGCAGACGGAGAATCGGGCCATGGGGCTACACCTTC. This translates into CASRRRIGPWGYTF.

This clone was observed a few times. The V gene is TRBV10-3, the J gene TRBJ2-7, with TRBD1 identical over 12 bases. The CDR3 loop spans 17 amino acids. Trimming cost V 5 bases and J 0 bases; bases outside gene matches: 8. Germline V gene lookup returns CDR1 ENHRY and CDR2 SYGVKD. The CDR3 loop is CAISPGTGGSSSYEQYF. The CDR3 DNA reads as TGTGCCATCAGTCCCGGGACAGGGGGCTCCAGCTCCTACGAGCAGTACTTC.

The V gene is TRBV5-1, the J gene TRBJ1-3; 7 positions agree with TRBD1. Germline loops: CDR1 SGHRS, CDR2 YFSETQ. V shed 4 bases, J shed 0 bases, and the junction held 4 bases outside the gene matches. CDR3 length: 15 residues. The CDR3 sequence is CASSVQGTSGNTIYF. In DNA, the CDR3 is TGCGCCAGCAGCGTACAGGGGACCTCTGGAAACACCATATATTTT. The whole variable domain, filled in from reference TRBV5-1 and TRBJ1-3, reads KAGVTQTPRYLIKTRGQQVTLSCSPISGHRSVSWYQQTPGQGLQFLFEYFSETQRNKGNFPGRFSGRQFSNSRSEMNVSTLELGDSALYLCASSVQGTSGNTIYFGEGSWLTVV.

This chain uses TRBV11-1 with TRBJ2-3; D may be TRBD1 (5 bases). The V gene's germline CDR1 is SGHAT and CDR2 FQDESV (reference sequence). This CDR3 region has 14 residues. Between the trimmed V and J ends, which lost 1 base and 4 bases, there was a span of 9 bases. The DNA of the CDR3 is TGTGCCAGCAGCTTAGAAGGGGTTGCAGATACGCAGTATTTT. Protein: CASSLEGVADTQYF.

The chain uses TRBV6-5 and TRBJ1-5; 7 bases align to TRBD1. In germline, CDR1 is MNHEY, CDR2 SVGAGI. With V trimmed by 6 bases and J by 4 bases, 6 bases remained unmatched. The CDR3 sequence is 14 residues long. DNA for the CDR3: TGTGCCAGCAGCAAAGACAGGGTAAATCAGCCCCAGCATTTT. Translating gives CASSKDRVNQPQHF.

This chain joins TRBV5-1 and TRBJ2-4; 7 bases agree with TRBD1. Germline CDR1 reads SGHRS; CDR2 reads YFSETQ. The CDR3 loop spans 14 amino acids. J gave up 3 bases and V 4 bases, and 4 bases lay outside the gene matches. The CDR3 coding sequence is TGCGCCAGCAGCACCGGGACAGTCAAAAACATTCAGTACTTC. Protein: CASSTGTVKNIQYF.

This clone occurred once. Other DNA sequences in this sample translate to the same CDR3. J is TRBJ2-3 and V is TRBV5-1; D gene ambiguous. The CDR3 sequence is 14 residues long. In germline, CDR1 is SGHRS, CDR2 YFSETQ. The ends were cut back, 4 bases at V and 0 bases at J, with 9 bases in the middle. CDR3 DNA: TGCGCCAGCAGCCCTACTGGTAGCACAGATACGCAGTATTTT. This encodes CASSPTGSTDTQYF.

V usage is TRBV11-2 and J usage is TRBJ2-3; no clear D gene. The length of the CDR3 is 19 residues. The V end was cut by 1 base, the J end by 0 bases, with 20 bases between. Germline CDR1 SGHAT, CDR2 FQNNGV. Here the CDR3 reads CASSLGGGFGRPSTDTQYF. Written as DNA, the CDR3 is TGTGCCAGCAGCTTAGGAGGTGGATTCGGACGCCCTAGCACAGATACGCAGTATTTT.

This chain connects TRBV5-1 to TRBJ2-1; TRBD2 agrees at 7 bases. This CDR3 is built from 14 residues. J gave up 0 bases and V 7 bases, and 4 bases lay outside the gene matches. Germline assignment: CDR1 SGHRS and CDR2 YFSETQ. CDR3 DNA: TGCGCCAGCCAGGCGGGGGACTCCTACAATGAGCAGTTCTTC. It specifies CASQAGDSYNEQFF. Full variable domain (remainder filled in from reference TRBV5-1 and TRBJ2-1): KAGVTQTPRYLIKTRGQQVTLSCSPISGHRSVSWYQQTPGQGLQFLFEYFSETQRNKGNFPGRFSGRQFSNSRSEMNVSTLELGDSALYLCASQAGDSYNEQFFGPGTRLTVL.